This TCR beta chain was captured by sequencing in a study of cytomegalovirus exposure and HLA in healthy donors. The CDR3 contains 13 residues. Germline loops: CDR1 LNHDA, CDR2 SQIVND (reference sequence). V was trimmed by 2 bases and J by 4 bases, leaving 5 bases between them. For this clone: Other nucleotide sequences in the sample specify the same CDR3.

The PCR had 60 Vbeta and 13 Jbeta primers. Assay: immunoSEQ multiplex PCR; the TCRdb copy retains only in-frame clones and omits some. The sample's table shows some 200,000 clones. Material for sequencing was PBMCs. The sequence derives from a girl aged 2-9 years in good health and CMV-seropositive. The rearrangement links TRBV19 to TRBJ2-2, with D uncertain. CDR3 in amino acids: CASSILSTGELFF. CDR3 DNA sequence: TGTGCCAGTAGTATACTCAGCACCGGGGAGCTGTTTTTT.